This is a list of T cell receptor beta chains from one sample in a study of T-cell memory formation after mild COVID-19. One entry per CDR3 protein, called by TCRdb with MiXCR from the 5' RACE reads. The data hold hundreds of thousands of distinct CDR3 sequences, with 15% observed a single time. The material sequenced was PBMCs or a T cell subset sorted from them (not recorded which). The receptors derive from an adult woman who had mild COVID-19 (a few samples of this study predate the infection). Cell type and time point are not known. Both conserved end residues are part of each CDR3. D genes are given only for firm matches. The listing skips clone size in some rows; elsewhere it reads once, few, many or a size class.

CDR3: CASSLGISGNTIYF
DNA: TGCGCCAGCAGCTTGGGAATCTCTGGAAACACCATATATTTT
J: TRBJ1-3
D: .
V: TRBV5-1
size: .

CDR3: CASSQQAGGRVNGYTF
DNA: TGTGCCAGCAGCCAACAGGCCGGGGGCAGAGTGAATGGCTACACCTTC
J: TRBJ1-2
D: .
V: TRBV14
size: few

CDR3: CATSRDRGLSTDTQYF
DNA: TGTGCCACCAGCAGGGACAGGGGTTTGAGCACAGATACGCAGTATTTT
J: TRBJ2-3
D: TRBD1
V: TRBV15
size: .

CDR3: CSGETEIGNEQFF
DNA: TGCAGCGGGGAGACAGAGATTGGGAATGAGCAGTTCTTC
J: TRBJ2-1
D: .
V: TRBV29-1
size: few

CDR3: CASSSTGTGSYEQYF
DNA: TGTGCCAGCAGTAGTACCGGGACAGGGTCCTACGAGCAGTACTTC
J: TRBJ2-7
D: TRBD1
V: TRBV6-5
size: .

CDR3: CASSFTHLGRVGEKLFF
DNA: TGCGCCAGCAGCTTCACCCACCTCGGGCGGGTGGGCGAAAAACTGTTTTTT
J: TRBJ1-4
D: .
V: TRBV5-1
size: .

CDR3: CASSFGQPTGYGYTF
DNA: TGTGCCAGCAGCTTTGGACAGCCCACAGGCTATGGCTACACCTTC
J: TRBJ1-2
D: .
V: TRBV11-2
size: .

CDR3: CASSFGLAKNIQYF
DNA: TGTGCCAGCAGCTTCGGGCTAGCCAAAAACATTCAGTACTTC
J: TRBJ2-4
D: .
V: TRBV12-3/TRBV12-4
size: many

CDR3: CAWRGMGVGGTGELFF
DNA: TGTGCCTGGAGAGGGATGGGGGTGGGTGGCACCGGGGAGCTGTTTTTT
J: TRBJ2-2
D: .
V: TRBV30
size: few

CDR3: CASSPLAGNSGELFF
DNA: TGTGCCAGCAGTCCCCTCGCGGGGAATTCCGGGGAGCTGTTTTTT
J: TRBJ2-2
D: .
V: TRBV2
size: few

CDR3: CSARDRTGGWETQYF
DNA: TGCAGTGCTAGAGATCGTACAGGGGGCTGGGAGACCCAGTACTTC
J: TRBJ2-5
D: TRBD1
V: TRBV20-1
size: few

CDR3: CSARDSRTSSDTGELFF
DNA: TGCAGTGCTAGAGACTCAAGGACTAGCTCTGACACCGGGGAGCTGTTTTTT
J: TRBJ2-2
D: TRBD2
V: TRBV20-1
size: .

CDR3: CASRPTSGGSYNEQFF
DNA: TGTGCCAGCAGACCTACTAGCGGGGGTTCCTACAATGAGCAGTTCTTC
J: TRBJ2-1
D: TRBD2
V: TRBV5-5
size: few

CDR3: CASSQDSYNEQFF
DNA: TGTGCCAGCAGCCAAGACAGCTACAATGAGCAGTTCTTC
J: TRBJ2-1
D: .
V: TRBV14
size: many

CDR3: CASRKQGVNYGYTF
DNA: TGCGCCAGCAGGAAACAGGGGGTAAACTATGGCTACACCTTC
J: TRBJ1-2
D: TRBD1
V: TRBV4-1
size: .

CDR3: CASSLAGQGSGNTIYF
DNA: TGTGCCAGCAGCTTAGCGGGACAGGGATCCGGAAACACCATATATTTT
J: TRBJ1-3
D: TRBD1
V: TRBV7-2
size: .

CDR3: CASSYGMWSAGNLPSTDTQYF
DNA: TGTGCCAGCAGTTACGGGATGTGGTCAGCGGGAAACCTACCTAGCACAGATACGCAGTATTTT
J: TRBJ2-3
D: TRBD2
V: TRBV6-6
size: many

CDR3: CASSSTGRNTEAFF
DNA: TGTGCCAGCAGCTCCACAGGGAGGAACACTGAAGCTTTCTTT
J: TRBJ1-1
D: .
V: TRBV7-2
size: many

CDR3: CSASTEGRGQFF
DNA: TGCAGTGCTAGTACGGAAGGACGGGGGCAGTTCTTC
J: TRBJ2-1
D: .
V: TRBV20-1
size: .

CDR3: CASGSGTGRTGELFF
DNA: TGTGCCAGCGGCTCCGGGACAGGAAGGACCGGGGAGCTGTTTTTT
J: TRBJ2-2
D: TRBD1
V: TRBV6-5
size: few

CDR3: CASTRGLARDTQYF
DNA: TGTGCCAGCACCAGGGGACTAGCGAGAGATACGCAGTATTTT
J: TRBJ2-3
D: TRBD2
V: TRBV7-2
size: .

CDR3: CASSSQGVSTYEQYF
DNA: TGTGCCAGCAGCTCACAGGGGGTGAGTACCTACGAGCAGTACTTC
J: TRBJ2-7
D: TRBD1
V: TRBV6-1
size: .

CDR3: CAWWGSGRRQETQYF
DNA: TGTGCCTGGTGGGGTAGCGGGAGGCGACAAGAGACCCAGTACTTC
J: TRBJ2-5
D: TRBD2
V: TRBV30
size: few

CDR3: CASRREIADTQYF
DNA: TGCGCCAGCAGACGGGAGATTGCAGATACGCAGTATTTT
J: TRBJ2-3
D: .
V: TRBV4-3
size: few

CDR3: CASSRSLATDTQYF
DNA: TGTGCCAGCAGTCGATCGCTAGCCACAGATACGCAGTATTTT
J: TRBJ2-3
D: .
V: TRBV6-6
size: .

CDR3: CASSQVQRTSSYNEQFF
DNA: TGCGCCAGCAGCCAGGTTCAGCGCACGAGCTCCTACAATGAGCAGTTCTTC
J: TRBJ2-1
D: .
V: TRBV4-1
size: .

CDR3: CASRTMRGYTF
DNA: TGTGCCAGCAGGACGATGCGTGGCTACACCTTC
J: TRBJ1-2
D: .
V: TRBV6-2/TRBV6-3
size: .

CDR3: CASSPGTGRVEAFF
DNA: TGTGCCAGCTCACCAGGGACAGGGAGGGTGGAAGCTTTCTTT
J: TRBJ1-1
D: TRBD1
V: TRBV18
size: .

CDR3: CASSGLAGGPLDQETQYF
DNA: TGTGCCAGCAGTGGACTAGCGGGGGGGCCCCTCGACCAAGAGACCCAGTACTTC
J: TRBJ2-5
D: TRBD2
V: TRBV12-3/TRBV12-4
size: .

CDR3: CATSETTGGGHPQHF
DNA: TGTGCCACCAGTGAAACGACAGGGGGCGGTCACCCCCAGCATTTT
J: TRBJ1-5
D: TRBD1
V: TRBV24-1
size: .

CDR3: CASSPVLEDTQYF
DNA: TGTGCCAGCTCACCCGTCCTAGAAGATACGCAGTATTTT
J: TRBJ2-3
D: .
V: TRBV18
size: .

CDR3: CASSLVQGALDGYTF
DNA: TGTGCCAGCAGCTTAGTACAGGGGGCGCTTGATGGCTACACCTTC
J: TRBJ1-2
D: TRBD1
V: TRBV11-2
size: .

CDR3: CSVTIRARTGEYYGYTF
DNA: TGCAGCGTTACGATTCGGGCCCGGACAGGGGAGTACTATGGCTACACCTTC
J: TRBJ1-2
D: TRBD1
V: TRBV29-1
size: .

CDR3: CASSQVPSGSTDTQYF
DNA: TGTGCCAGCAGCCAAGTACCCAGCGGAAGCACAGATACGCAGTATTTT
J: TRBJ2-3
D: .
V: TRBV3-1
size: few

CDR3: CASSLAPLAGGRTDTQYF
DNA: TGTGCCAGCAGCTTAGCGCCCCTAGCGGGAGGGCGCACAGATACGCAGTATTTT
J: TRBJ2-3
D: TRBD2
V: TRBV7-2
size: .

CDR3: CASSLTAGGYNEQFF
DNA: TGTGCCAGCAGTCTGACGGCGGGAGGCTACAATGAGCAGTTCTTC
J: TRBJ2-1
D: TRBD2
V: TRBV7-9
size: many

CDR3: CASSLAVGGTYEQYF
DNA: TGTGCCAGCAGCTTAGCCGTCGGGGGGACCTACGAGCAGTACTTC
J: TRBJ2-7
D: TRBD2
V: TRBV7-8
size: many

CDR3: CSARTGLQRGEQYF
DNA: TGCAGTGCTAGGACGGGGCTCCAAAGAGGGGAGCAGTACTTC
J: TRBJ2-7
D: .
V: TRBV20-1
size: .

CDR3: CASSGGNRVNTEAFF
DNA: TGTGCCAGCTCCGGAGGAAACAGGGTGAACACTGAAGCTTTCTTT
J: TRBJ1-1
D: .
V: TRBV18
size: .

CDR3: CASSQNSGRGTDTQYF
DNA: TGTGCCAGCAGCCAAAATAGCGGGAGGGGCACAGATACGCAGTATTTT
J: TRBJ2-3
D: TRBD2
V: TRBV4-2
size: many

CDR3: CASILRTGVNYGYTF
DNA: TGTGCCAGCATCTTACGGACAGGCGTGAACTATGGCTACACCTTC
J: TRBJ1-2
D: TRBD1
V: TRBV12-3/TRBV12-4
size: .

CDR3: CSALLGGSNSYEQYF
DNA: TGCAGTGCGCTCCTCGGGGGGTCGAACTCCTACGAGCAGTACTTC
J: TRBJ2-7
D: TRBD2
V: TRBV20-1
size: .

CDR3: CASRTRQGEFQETQYF
DNA: TGTGCCAGCAGGACAAGACAGGGCGAATTCCAAGAGACCCAGTACTTC
J: TRBJ2-5
D: TRBD1
V: TRBV27
size: .

CDR3: CASSLVDKSSYEQYF
DNA: TGTGCCAGCAGCCTGGTGGATAAGAGCTCCTACGAGCAGTACTTC
J: TRBJ2-7
D: .
V: TRBV3-1
size: few

CDR3: CSVRVNAGTGETFF
DNA: TGCAGCGTTAGGGTCAACGCCGGGACAGGGGAAACTTTCTTT
J: TRBJ1-1
D: TRBD1
V: TRBV29-1
size: many

CDR3: CASSYTLAGGTDTQYF
DNA: TGTGCCAGCAGCTATACTCTAGCGGGAGGTACAGATACGCAGTATTTT
J: TRBJ2-3
D: TRBD2
V: TRBV7-3
size: few

CDR3: CASSFTAGDEQFF
DNA: TGTGCCAGCAGTTTCACCGCGGGAGATGAGCAGTTCTTC
J: TRBJ2-1
D: TRBD2
V: TRBV6-5
size: few

CDR3: CASSQAKLRYEQYF
DNA: TGTGCCAGCAGCCAAGCCAAGCTTCGCTACGAGCAGTACTTC
J: TRBJ2-7
D: .
V: TRBV3-1
size: .

CDR3: CASSGRFRLNNTGELFF
DNA: TGTGCCAGCAGTGGAAGATTCAGACTTAATAACACCGGGGAGCTGTTTTTT
J: TRBJ2-2
D: .
V: TRBV12-3/TRBV12-4
size: many

CDR3: CASSYSAGRTGSTEAFF
DNA: TGTGCCAGCAGTTACTCGGCCGGGAGGACAGGGTCCACTGAAGCTTTCTTT
J: TRBJ1-1
D: TRBD1
V: TRBV6-5
size: many

CDR3: CATTRQGHYGYTF
DNA: TGTGCCACCACCCGGCAGGGGCACTATGGCTACACCTTC
J: TRBJ1-2
D: .
V: TRBV10-3
size: .

CDR3: CASSQGDVRPYNEQFF
DNA: TGTGCCAGCAGCCAAGGGGACGTTCGCCCCTACAATGAGCAGTTCTTC
J: TRBJ2-1
D: .
V: TRBV4-2
size: .

CDR3: CASSTRREWFTGNEQFF
DNA: TGTGCCAGCAGTACCAGGCGGGAGTGGTTTACGGGGAATGAGCAGTTCTTC
J: TRBJ2-1
D: TRBD2
V: TRBV6-2/TRBV6-3
size: few

CDR3: CASRGAGNIEQYF
DNA: TGTGCCAGCAGAGGGGCGGGGAACATCGAGCAGTACTTC
J: TRBJ2-7
D: .
V: TRBV12-3/TRBV12-4
size: .

CDR3: CASSPSEGAGETQYF
DNA: TGTGCCAGCAGCCCATCCGAGGGGGCGGGGGAGACCCAGTACTTC
J: TRBJ2-5
D: .
V: TRBV7-9
size: few

CDR3: CASSYKPDRASYEQYF
DNA: TGTGCCAGCAGCTATAAACCGGACAGGGCCTCATACGAGCAGTACTTC
J: TRBJ2-7
D: TRBD1
V: TRBV28
size: few

CDR3: CASSSAQETQYF
DNA: TGTGCCAGTTCTAGCGCGCAAGAGACCCAGTACTTC
J: TRBJ2-5
D: .
V: TRBV12-3/TRBV12-4
size: .

CDR3: CASSLAMTIDTQYF
DNA: TGCGCCAGCAGCTTGGCCATGACCATAGATACGCAGTATTTT
J: TRBJ2-3
D: .
V: TRBV5-1
size: .

CDR3: CASSFRTGASYGYTF
DNA: TGTGCCAGCAGCTTTAGAACAGGGGCCTCCTATGGCTACACCTTC
J: TRBJ1-2
D: TRBD1
V: TRBV5-6
size: .